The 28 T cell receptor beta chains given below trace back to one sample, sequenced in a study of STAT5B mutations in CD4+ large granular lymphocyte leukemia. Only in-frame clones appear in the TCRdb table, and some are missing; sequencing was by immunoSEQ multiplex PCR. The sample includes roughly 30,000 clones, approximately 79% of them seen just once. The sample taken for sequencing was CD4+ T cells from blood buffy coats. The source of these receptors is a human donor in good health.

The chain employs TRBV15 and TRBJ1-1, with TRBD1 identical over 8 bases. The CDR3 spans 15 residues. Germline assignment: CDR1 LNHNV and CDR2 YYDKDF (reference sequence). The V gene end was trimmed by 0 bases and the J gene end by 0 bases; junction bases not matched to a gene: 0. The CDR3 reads CATSREDRVNTEAFF. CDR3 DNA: TGTGCCACCAGCAGAGAGGACAGGGTGAACACTGAAGCTTTCTTT. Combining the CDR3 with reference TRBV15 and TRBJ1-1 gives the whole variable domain DAMVIQNPRYQVTQFGKPVTLSCSQTLNHNVMYWYQQKSSQAPKLLFHYYDKDFNNEADTPDNFQSRRPNTSFCFLDIRSPGLGDTAMYLCATSREDRVNTEAFFGQGTRLTVV.

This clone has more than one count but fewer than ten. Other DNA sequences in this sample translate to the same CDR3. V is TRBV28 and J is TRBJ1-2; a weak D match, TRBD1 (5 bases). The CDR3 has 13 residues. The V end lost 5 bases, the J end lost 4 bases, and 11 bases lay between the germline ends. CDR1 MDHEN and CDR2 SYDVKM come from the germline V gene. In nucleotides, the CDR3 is TGTGCCAGCAGTAACGGGGGGGGCTATGGCTACACCTTC. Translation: CASSNGGGYGYTF.

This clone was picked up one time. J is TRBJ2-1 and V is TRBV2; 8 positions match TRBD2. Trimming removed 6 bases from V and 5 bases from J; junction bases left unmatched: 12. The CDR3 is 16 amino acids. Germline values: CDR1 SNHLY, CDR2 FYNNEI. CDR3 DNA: TGTGCCAGCAGCGAACAAGCGGGAGTGGCCCACAATGAGCAGTTCTTC. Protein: CASSEQAGVAHNEQFF.

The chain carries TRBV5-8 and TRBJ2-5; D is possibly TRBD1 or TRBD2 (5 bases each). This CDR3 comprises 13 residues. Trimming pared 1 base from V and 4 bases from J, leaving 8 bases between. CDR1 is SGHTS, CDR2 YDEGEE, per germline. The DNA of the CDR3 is TGTGCCAGCAGCTTGCAGGGACGAGAGACCCAGTACTTC. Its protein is CASSLQGRETQYF.

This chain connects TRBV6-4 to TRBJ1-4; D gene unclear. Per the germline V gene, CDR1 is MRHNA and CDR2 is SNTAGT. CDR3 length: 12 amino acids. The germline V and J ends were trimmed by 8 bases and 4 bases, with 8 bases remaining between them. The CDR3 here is CASRDRNEKLFF. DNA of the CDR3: TGTGCCAGCCGGGATCGTAATGAAAAACTGTTTTTT.

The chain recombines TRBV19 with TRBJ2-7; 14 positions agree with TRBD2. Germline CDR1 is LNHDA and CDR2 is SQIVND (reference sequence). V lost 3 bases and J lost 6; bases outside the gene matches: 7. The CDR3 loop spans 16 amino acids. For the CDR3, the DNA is TGTGCCAGTAGTATTGCCGGGACTAGCGGGAGTGTCGAGCAGTACTTC. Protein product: CASSIAGTSGSVEQYF.

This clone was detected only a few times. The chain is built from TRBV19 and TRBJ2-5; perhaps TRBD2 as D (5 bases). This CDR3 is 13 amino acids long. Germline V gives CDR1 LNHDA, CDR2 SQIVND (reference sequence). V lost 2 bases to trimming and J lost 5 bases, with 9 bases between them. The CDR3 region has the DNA TGTGCCAGTAGTATAAAACGGGATGAGACCCAGTACTTC. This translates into CASSIKRDETQYF.

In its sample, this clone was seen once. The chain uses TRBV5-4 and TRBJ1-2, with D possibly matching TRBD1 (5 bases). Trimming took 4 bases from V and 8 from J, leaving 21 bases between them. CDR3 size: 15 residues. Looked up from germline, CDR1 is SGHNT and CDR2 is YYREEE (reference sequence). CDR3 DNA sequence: TGTGCCAGCAGCCCAGGGACCGCCCAGCATAGGGGCTACACCTTC. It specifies CASSPGTAQHRGYTF.

The CDR3 DNA follows: TGTGCCAGTGGGGGACAGGTCAATCAGCCCCAGCATTTT. As protein: CASGGQVNQPQHF. J is TRBJ1-5 and V is TRBV6-1; 8 positions match TRBD1. V shed 9 bases, J shed 3 bases, and the junction held 4 bases outside the gene matches. Germline CDR1 MNHNS, CDR2 SASEGT. This CDR3 comprises 13 residues.

The CDR3 nucleotides are TGTGCCAGCAGCTTGTGGAGACAGGGTAATCAGCCCCAGCATTTT. It specifies CASSLWRQGNQPQHF. The chain combines TRBV5-8 with TRBJ1-5, with TRBD1 matching 7 bases. V lost 1 base and J lost 4; bases outside the gene matches: 5. The CDR3 is 15 amino acids. The V gene's germline CDR1 is SGHTS and CDR2 YDEGEE.

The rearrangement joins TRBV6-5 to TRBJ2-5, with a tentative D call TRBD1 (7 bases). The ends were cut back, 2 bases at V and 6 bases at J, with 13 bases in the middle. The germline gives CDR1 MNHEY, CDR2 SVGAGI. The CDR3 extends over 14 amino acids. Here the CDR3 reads CASSYRAGGQTQYF. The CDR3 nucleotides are TGTGCCAGCAGTTACCGGGCAGGGGGGCAGACCCAGTACTTC.

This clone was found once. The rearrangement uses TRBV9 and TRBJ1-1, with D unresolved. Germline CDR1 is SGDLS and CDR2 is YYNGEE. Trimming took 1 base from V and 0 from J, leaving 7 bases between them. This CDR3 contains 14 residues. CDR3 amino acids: CASSVTSMNTEAFF. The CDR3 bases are TGTGCCAGCAGCGTAACATCGATGAACACTGAAGCTTTCTTT.

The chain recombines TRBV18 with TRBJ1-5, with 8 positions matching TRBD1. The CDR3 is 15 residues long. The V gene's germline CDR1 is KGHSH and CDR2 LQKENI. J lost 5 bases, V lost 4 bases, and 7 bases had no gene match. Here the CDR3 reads CASSLGTGWDQPQHF. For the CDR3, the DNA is TGTGCCAGCTCACTAGGGACAGGCTGGGATCAGCCCCAGCATTTT.

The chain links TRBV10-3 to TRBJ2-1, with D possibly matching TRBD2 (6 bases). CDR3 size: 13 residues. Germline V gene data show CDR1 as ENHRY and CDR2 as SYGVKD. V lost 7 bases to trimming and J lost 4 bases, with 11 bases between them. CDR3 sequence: CAIKGLLYNEQFF. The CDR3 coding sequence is TGTGCCATCAAGGGACTTTTATACAATGAGCAGTTCTTC.

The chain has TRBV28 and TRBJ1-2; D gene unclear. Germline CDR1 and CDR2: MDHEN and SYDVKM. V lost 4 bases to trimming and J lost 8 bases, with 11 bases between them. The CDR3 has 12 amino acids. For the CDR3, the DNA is TGTGCCAGCAGTTCCCGGGAAAACGGCTACACCTTC. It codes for CASSSRENGYTF.

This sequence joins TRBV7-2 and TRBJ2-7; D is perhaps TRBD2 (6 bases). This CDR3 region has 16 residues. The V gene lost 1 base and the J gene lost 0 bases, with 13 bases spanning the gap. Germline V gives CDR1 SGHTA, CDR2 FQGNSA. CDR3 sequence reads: CASSLVNGGVSYEQYF. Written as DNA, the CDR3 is TGTGCCAGCAGCTTAGTTAACGGGGGAGTCTCCTACGAGCAGTACTTC.

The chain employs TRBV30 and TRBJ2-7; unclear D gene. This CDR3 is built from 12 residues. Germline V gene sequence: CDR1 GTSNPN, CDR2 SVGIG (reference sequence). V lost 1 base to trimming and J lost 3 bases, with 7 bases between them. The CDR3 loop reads CAWSGTGYEQYF. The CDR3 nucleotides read TGTGCCTGGAGTGGGACGGGCTACGAGCAGTACTTC.

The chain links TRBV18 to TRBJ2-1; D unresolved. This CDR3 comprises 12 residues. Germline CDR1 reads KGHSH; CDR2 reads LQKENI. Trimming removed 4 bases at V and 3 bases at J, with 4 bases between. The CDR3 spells CASSQSYNEQFF. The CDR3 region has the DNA TGTGCCAGCTCACAGAGCTACAATGAGCAGTTCTTC.

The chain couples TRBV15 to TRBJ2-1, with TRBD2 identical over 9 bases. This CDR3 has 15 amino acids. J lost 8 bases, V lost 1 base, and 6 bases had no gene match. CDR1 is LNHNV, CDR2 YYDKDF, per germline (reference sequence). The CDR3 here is CATSRGGGAGHEQFF. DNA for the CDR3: TGTGCCACCAGCAGAGGCGGGGGGGCCGGTCATGAGCAGTTCTTC.

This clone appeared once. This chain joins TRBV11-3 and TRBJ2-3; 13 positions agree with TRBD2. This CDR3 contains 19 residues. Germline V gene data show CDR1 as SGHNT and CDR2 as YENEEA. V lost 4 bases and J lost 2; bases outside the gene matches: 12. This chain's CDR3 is CASSSPGTSGTFSTDTQYF. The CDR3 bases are TGTGCCAGCAGCTCTCCCGGGACTAGCGGGACCTTCTCCACAGATACGCAGTATTTT.

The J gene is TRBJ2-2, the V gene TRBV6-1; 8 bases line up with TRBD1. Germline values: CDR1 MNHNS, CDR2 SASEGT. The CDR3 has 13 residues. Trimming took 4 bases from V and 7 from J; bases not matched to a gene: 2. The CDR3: CASSVTGVGELFF. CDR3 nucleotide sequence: TGTGCCAGCAGTGTGACAGGGGTCGGGGAGCTGTTTTTT.

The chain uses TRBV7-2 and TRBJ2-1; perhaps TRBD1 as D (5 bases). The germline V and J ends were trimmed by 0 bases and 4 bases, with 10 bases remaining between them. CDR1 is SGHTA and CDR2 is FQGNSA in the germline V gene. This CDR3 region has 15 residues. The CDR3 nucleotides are TGTGCCAGCAGCTTAGCCCTGGGGCAGTACAATGAGCAGTTCTTC. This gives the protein CASSLALGQYNEQFF.

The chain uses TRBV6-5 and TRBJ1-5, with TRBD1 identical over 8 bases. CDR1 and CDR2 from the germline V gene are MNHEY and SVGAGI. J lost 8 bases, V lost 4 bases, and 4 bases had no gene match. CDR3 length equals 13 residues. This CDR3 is CASSLTGDKPQHF. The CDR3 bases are TGTGCCAGCAGTTTGACAGGGGATAAGCCCCAGCATTTT.

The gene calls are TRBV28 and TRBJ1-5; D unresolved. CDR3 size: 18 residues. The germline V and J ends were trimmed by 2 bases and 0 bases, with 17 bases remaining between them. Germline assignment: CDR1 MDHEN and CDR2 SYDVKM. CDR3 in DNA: TGTGCCAGCAGTTTACTCAGTTTCCCTATCCATAGCAATCAGCCCCAGCATTTT. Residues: CASSLLSFPIHSNQPQHF.

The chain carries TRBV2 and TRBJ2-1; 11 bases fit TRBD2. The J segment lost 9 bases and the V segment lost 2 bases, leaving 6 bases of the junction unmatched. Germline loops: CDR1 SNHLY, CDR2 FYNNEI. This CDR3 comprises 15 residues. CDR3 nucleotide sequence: TGTGCCAGCAGTGAACTAGCGGGGGGTGTAAGTGAGCAGTTCTTC. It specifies CASSELAGGVSEQFF. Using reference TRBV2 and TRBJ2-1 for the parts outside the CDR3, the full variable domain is EPEVTQTPSHQVTQMGQEVILRCVPISNHLYFYWYRQILGQKVEFLVSFYNNEISEKSEIFDDQFSVERPDGSNFTLKIRSTKLEDSAMYFCASSELAGGVSEQFFGPGTRLTVL.

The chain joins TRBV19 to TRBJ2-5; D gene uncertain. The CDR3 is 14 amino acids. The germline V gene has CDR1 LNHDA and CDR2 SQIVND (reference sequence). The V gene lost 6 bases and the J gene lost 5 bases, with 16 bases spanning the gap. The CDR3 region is CASSSPGFGETQYF. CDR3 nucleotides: TGTGCCAGTAGCTCCCCCGGATTTGGGGAGACCCAGTACTTC.

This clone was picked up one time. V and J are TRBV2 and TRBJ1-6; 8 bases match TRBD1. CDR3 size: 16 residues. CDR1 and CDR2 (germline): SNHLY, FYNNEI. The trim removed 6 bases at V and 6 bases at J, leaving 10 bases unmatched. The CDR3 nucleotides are TGTGCCAGCAGAGTGGACAGGGCTACCGGTAATTCACCCCTCCACTTT. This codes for CASRVDRATGNSPLHF.

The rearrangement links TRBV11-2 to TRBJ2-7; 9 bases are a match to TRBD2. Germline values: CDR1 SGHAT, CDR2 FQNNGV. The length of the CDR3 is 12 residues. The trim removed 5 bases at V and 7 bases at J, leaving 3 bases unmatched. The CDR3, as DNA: TGTGCCAGCAGCAACCTAGCGGGAGAGCAGTACTTC. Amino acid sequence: CASSNLAGEQYF.